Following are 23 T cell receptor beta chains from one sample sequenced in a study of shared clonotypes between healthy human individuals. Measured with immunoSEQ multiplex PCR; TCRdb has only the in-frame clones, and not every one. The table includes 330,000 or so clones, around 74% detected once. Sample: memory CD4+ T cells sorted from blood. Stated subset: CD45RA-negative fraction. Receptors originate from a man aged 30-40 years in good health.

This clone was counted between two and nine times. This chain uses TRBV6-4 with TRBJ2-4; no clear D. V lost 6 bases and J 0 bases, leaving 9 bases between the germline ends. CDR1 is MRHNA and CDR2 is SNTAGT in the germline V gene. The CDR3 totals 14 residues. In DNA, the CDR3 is TGTGCCAGCAGGACTGATTTAGCCAAAAACATTCAGTACTTC. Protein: CASRTDLAKNIQYF.

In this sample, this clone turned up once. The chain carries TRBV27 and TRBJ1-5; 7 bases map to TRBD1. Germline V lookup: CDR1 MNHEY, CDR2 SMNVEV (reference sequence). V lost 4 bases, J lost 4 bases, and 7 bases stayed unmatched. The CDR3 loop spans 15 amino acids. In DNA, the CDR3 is TGTGCCAGCAGTTCAACAGGGGTCGGTAATCAGCCCCAGCATTTT. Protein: CASSSTGVGNQPQHF.

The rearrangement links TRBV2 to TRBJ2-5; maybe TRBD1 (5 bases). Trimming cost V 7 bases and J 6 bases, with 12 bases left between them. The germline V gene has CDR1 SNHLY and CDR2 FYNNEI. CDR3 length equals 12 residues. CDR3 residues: CASMGSGKTQYF. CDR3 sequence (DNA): TGTGCCAGCATGGGGTCAGGGAAGACCCAGTACTTC.

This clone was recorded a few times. CDR3 nucleotides: TGTGCCAGCAGTGAAGTGGACGGGAGCCACTACGAGCAGTACTTC. Its translation is CASSEVDGSHYEQYF. The V call is TRBV6-1, the J call TRBJ2-7; D is perhaps TRBD2 (6 bases). Germline assignment: CDR1 MNHNS and CDR2 SASEGT. Trimming left V 1 base short and J 3 bases short, with 13 bases between. The CDR3 runs 15 residues.

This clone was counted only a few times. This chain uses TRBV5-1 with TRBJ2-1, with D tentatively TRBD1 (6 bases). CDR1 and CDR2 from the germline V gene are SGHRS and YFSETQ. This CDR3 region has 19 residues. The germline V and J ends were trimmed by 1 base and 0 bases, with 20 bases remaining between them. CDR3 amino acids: CASSLTGTKIRSSYNEQFF. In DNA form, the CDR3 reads TGCGCCAGCAGCTTGACGGGGACAAAGATTCGCAGCTCCTACAATGAGCAGTTCTTC.

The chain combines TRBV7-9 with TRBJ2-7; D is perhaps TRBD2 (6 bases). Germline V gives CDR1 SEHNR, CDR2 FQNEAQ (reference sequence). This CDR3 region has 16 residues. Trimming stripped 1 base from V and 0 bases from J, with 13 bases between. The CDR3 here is CASSLEGVGLSYEQYF. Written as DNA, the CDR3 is TGTGCCAGCAGCTTAGAAGGGGTGGGACTCTCCTACGAGCAGTACTTC. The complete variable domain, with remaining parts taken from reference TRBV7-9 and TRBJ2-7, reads DTGVSQNPRHKITKRGQNVTFRCDPISEHNRLYWYRQTLGQGPEFLTYFQNEAQLEKSRLLSDRFSAERPKGSFSTLEIQRTEQGDSAMYLCASSLEGVGLSYEQYFGPGTRLTVT.

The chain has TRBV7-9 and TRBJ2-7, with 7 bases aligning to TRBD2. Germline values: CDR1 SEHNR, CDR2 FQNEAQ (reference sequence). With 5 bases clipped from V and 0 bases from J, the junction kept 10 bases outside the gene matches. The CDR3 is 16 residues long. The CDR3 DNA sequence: TGTGCCAGCAGCAAAAACACGCGCGGGGGCTCCTACGAGCAGTACTTC. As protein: CASSKNTRGGSYEQYF.

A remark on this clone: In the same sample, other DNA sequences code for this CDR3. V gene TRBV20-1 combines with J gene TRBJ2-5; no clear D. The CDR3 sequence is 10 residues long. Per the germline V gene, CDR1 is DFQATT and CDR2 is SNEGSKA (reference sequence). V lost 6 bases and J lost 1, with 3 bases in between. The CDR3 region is CSAAQETQYF. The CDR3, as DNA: TGCAGTGCAGCCCAAGAGACCCAGTACTTC.

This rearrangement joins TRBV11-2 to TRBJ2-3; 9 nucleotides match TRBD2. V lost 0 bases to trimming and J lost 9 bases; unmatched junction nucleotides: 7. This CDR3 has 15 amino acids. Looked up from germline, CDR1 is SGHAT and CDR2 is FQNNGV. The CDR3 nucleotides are TGTGCCAGCAGCTTAGATCGTCGGGCGGGAGGGACGCAGTATTTT. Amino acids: CASSLDRRAGGTQYF. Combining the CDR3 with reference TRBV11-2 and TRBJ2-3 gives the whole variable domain EAGVAQSPRYKIIEKRQSVAFWCNPISGHATLYWYQQILGQGPKLLIQFQNNGVVDDSQLPKDRFSAERLKGVDSTLKIQPAKLEDSAVYLCASSLDRRAGGTQYFGPGTRLTVL.

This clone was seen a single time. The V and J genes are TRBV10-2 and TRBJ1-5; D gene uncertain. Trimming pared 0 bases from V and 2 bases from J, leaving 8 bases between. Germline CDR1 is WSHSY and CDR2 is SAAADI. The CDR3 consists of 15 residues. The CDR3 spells CASSESSSRNQPQHF. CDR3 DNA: TGCGCCAGCAGTGAGTCGTCCAGCCGCAATCAGCCCCAGCATTTT.

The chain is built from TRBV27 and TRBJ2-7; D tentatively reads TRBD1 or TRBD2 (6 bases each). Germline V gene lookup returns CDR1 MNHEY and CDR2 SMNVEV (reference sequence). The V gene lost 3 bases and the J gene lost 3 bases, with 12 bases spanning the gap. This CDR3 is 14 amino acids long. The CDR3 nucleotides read TGTGCCAGCAGTTTCAACGGGGGCGGCTACGAGCAGTACTTC. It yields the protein CASSFNGGGYEQYF.

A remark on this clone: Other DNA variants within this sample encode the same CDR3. Here the CDR3 DNA reads TGTGCCAGCAGCTACCTAGCGGGAGGGTCCTACGAGCAGTACTTC. As protein: CASSYLAGGSYEQYF. The V gene is TRBV7-2, the J gene TRBJ2-7, with 12 bases fitting TRBD2. CDR3 length: 15 residues. The germline gives CDR1 SGHTA, CDR2 FQGNSA. Losses at the gene ends were 4 bases for V and 1 base for J; bases not matched to a gene: 2. The variable domain in full, completed from reference TRBV7-2 and TRBJ2-7, reads GAGVSQSPSNKVTEKGKDVELRCDPISGHTALYWYRQSLGQGLEFLIYFQGNSAPDKSGLPSDRFSAERTGGSVSTLTIQRTQQEDSAVYLCASSYLAGGSYEQYFGPGTRLTVT.

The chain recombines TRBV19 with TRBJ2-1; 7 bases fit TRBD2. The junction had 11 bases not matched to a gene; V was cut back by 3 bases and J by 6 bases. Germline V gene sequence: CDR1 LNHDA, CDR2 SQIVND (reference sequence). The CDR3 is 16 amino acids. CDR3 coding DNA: TGTGCCAGTAGTATGAGGGCGGGGAGGGCCTTCAATGAGCAGTTCTTC. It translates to CASSMRAGRAFNEQFF.

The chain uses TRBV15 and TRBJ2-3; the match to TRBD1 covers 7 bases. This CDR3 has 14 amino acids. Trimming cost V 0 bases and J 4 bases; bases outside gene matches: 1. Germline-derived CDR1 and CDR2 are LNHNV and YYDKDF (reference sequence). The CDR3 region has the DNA TGTGCCACCAGCAGAGATACAGGGGCAGATACGCAGTATTTT. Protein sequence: CATSRDTGADTQYF.

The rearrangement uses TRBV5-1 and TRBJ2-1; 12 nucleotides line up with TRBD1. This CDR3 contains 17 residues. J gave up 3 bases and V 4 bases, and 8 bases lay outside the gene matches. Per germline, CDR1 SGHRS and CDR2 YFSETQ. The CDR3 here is CASSTGQGASLYNEQFF. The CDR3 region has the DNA TGCGCCAGCAGCACGGGACAGGGGGCGTCCCTCTACAATGAGCAGTTCTTC.

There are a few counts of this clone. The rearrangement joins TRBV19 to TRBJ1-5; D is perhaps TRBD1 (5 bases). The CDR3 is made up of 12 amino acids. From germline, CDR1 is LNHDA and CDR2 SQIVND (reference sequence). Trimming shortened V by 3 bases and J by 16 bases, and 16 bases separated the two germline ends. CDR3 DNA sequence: TGTGCCAGTAGTATGGGAGGGGCCGTTCGTCATTTT. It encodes CASSMGGAVRHF.

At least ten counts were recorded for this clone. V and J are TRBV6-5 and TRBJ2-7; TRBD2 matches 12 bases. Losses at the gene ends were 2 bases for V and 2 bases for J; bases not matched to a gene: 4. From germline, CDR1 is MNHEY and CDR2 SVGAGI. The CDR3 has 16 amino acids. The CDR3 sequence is CASSYQGTSGPYEQYF. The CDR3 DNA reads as TGTGCCAGCAGTTACCAGGGGACTAGCGGGCCCTACGAGCAGTACTTC.

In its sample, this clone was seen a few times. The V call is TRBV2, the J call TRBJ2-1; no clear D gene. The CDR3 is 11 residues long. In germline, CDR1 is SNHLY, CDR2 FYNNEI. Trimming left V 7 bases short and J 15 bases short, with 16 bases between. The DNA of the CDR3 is TGTGCCAGCACCCCAATCGAATACAGGTTCTTC. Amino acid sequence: CASTPIEYRFF.

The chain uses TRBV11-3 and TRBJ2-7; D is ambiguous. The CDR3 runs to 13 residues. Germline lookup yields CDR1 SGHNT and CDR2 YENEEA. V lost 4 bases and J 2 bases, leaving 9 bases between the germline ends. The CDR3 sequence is CASSYTNAYEQYF. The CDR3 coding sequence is TGTGCCAGCAGCTATACAAATGCCTACGAGCAGTACTTC.

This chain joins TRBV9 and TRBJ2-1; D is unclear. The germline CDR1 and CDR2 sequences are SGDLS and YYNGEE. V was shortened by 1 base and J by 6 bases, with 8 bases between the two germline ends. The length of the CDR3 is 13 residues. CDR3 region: CASSVSLGNEQFF. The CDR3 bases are TGTGCCAGCAGCGTAAGTCTGGGCAATGAGCAGTTCTTC.

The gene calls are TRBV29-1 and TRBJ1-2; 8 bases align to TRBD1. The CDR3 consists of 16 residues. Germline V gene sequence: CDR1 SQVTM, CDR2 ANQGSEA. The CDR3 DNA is TGCACCACAATGTCCCCGGACAGGGTCGGCGGCTATGGCTACACCTTC. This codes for CTTMSPDRVGGYGYTF. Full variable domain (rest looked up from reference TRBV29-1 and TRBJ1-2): SAVISQKPSRDICQRGTSLTIQCQVDSQVTMMFWYRQQPGQSLTLIATANQGSEATYESGFVIDKFPISRPNLTFSTLTVSNMSPEDSSIYLCTTMSPDRVGGYGYTFGSGTRLTVV.

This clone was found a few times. The CDR3 DNA sequence: TGTGCCTGGAGTACAGGTGTCGCAGATACGCAGTATTTT. This encodes CAWSTGVADTQYF. This chain links TRBV30 with TRBJ2-3; D is possibly TRBD1 (5 bases). V was pared by 2 bases and J by 4 bases, with 10 bases between. Germline assignment: CDR1 GTSNPN and CDR2 SVGIG (reference sequence). The length of the CDR3 is 13 residues.

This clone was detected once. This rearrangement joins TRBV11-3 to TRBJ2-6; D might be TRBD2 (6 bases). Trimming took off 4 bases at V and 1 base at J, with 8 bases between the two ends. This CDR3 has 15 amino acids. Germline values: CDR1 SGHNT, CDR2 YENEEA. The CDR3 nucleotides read TGTGCCAGCAGCTCGGGACTTTCTGGGGCCAACGTCCTGACTTTC. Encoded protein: CASSSGLSGANVLTF.